The sample holds many counts of the clone carrying this T cell receptor beta chain. The antigen is unknown. Construction of TCR beta libraries relied on iRepertoire HTBI primers and on Arm-PCR targeting CDR3 regions. Original data processing: The study identified more than 50 TRBV and 11 to 15 TRBJ segments across samples. TCRdb reprocessed the multiplex PCR reads with MiXCR, giving one entry per CDR3 protein. These V and J calls derive from TCRdb rather than the authors' analysis. This repertoire shows some 370,000 distinct CDR3 sequences, around 20% found once; its top ten account for less than 25%. This sample is drawn from a study of regulatory T cells in long-lasting Graves disease. Findings and caveats of the study: Those with persistent disease had in common more public clonotypes (2,741) than new patients (about 970).

Germline CDR1 MNHGY, CDR2 SVAAGI. Trimming shortened V by 3 bases and J by 4 bases, and 7 bases separated the two germline ends. The CDR3 sequence is 13 residues long. The time point denotes: persistent/refractory GD, antithyroid drugs over 5 years with positive TRAb. Researchers made the TCR library from RNA that was extracted from PBMCs. This TCR came from a female donor with Graves disease. Sequencing was performed on peripheral blood mononuclear cells (PBMCs), taken when the disease was refractory, from a patient treated with antithyroid drugs. The chain recombines TRBV6-9 with TRBJ1-5; D might be TRBD1 (5 bases). The CDR3: CASSYGGNQPQHF. The DNA of the CDR3 is TGTGCCAGCAGTTACGGGGGGAATCAGCCCCAGCATTTT.